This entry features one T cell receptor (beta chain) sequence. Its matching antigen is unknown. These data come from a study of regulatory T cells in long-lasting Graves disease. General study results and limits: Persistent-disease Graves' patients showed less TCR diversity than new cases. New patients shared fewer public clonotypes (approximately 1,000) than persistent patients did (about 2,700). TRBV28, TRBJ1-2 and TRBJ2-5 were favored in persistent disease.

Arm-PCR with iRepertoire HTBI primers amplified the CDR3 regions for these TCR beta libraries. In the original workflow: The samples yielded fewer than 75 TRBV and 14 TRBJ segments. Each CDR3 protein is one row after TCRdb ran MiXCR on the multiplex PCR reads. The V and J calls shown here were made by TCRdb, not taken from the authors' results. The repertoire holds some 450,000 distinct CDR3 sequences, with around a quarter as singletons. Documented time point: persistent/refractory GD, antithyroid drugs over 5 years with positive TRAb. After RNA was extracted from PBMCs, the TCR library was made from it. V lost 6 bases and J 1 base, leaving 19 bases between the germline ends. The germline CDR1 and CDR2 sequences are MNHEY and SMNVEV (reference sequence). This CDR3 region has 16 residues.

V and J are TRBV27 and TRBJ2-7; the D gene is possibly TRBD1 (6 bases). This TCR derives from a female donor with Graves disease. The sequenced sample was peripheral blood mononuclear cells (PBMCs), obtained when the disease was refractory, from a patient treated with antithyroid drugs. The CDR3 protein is CASSQYRARASYEQYF. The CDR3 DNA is TGTGCCAGCAGCCAGTACAGGGCAAGAGCATCCTACGAGCAGTACTTC.